The next 32 T cell receptor beta chains were all read from a single sample in a study of blood T cell repertoires in COVID-19 (dated by TCRdb to about 2020). The library relied on the immunoSEQ multiplex PCR assay. TCRdb's version of the immuneACCESS table is confined to in-frame rearrangements and falls short of the full clone set. An unresolved V gene accounts for under half of the shortfall where checked; the remainder is of unknown origin. The table for this sample lists 120,000 or so clones; 85% to 90% of them were counted only once. 20% to 30% of the sample goes to the ten largest clones. The sample was peripheral blood. These receptors were collected from an elderly woman with acute or convalescent COVID-19.

The V gene is TRBV18, the J gene TRBJ2-7; 9 bases agree with TRBD1. The CDR3 consists of 16 residues. Germline values: CDR1 KGHSH, CDR2 LQKENI. V lost 5 bases, J lost 6 bases, and 14 bases stayed unmatched. Here the CDR3 reads CASSVSLPMTGGEQYV. The CDR3 DNA is TGTGCCAGCTCAGTATCTCTCCCTATGACAGGGGGCGAGCAGTACGTC.

The V gene is TRBV18, the J gene TRBJ1-6, with D unresolved. This CDR3 is built from 18 residues. V lost 3 bases and J lost 7, with 22 bases in between. CDR1 KGHSH and CDR2 LQKENI come from the germline V gene. The CDR3 loop reads CASSPNAYSRGLNSPLHF. As DNA, the CDR3 is TGTGCCAGCTCACCGAACGCGTATTCTCGAGGGCTAAATTCACCCCTCCACTTT.

The chain carries TRBV5-4 and TRBJ1-6; 9 bases fit TRBD1. V was clipped by 4 bases and J by 10 bases; unmatched bases: 9. The germline V gene encodes CDR1 SGHNT and CDR2 YYREEE (reference sequence). The CDR3 loop spans 15 amino acids. The CDR3 loop is CASSRGDRANSPLHF. CDR3 in DNA: TGTGCCAGCAGCCGGGGGGACAGGGCGAACTCACCCCTCCACTTT.

The rearrangement links TRBV4-1 to TRBJ2-3; 12 positions agree with TRBD2. The CDR3 is 16 amino acids. Trimming took 2 bases from V and 6 from J; bases not matched to a gene: 6. Germline lookup yields CDR1 MGHRA and CDR2 YSYEKL. The CDR3 here is CASSQKGLAGLDTQYF. CDR3 nucleotide sequence: TGCGCCAGCAGCCAAAAGGGACTAGCGGGTCTGGATACGCAGTATTTT.

CDR3 DNA: TGTGCCAGCGGCAGGGAGGGGAGGGAACTGTTTTTT. Protein sequence: CASGREGRELFF. The gene calls are TRBV27 and TRBJ1-4, with a tentative D call TRBD1 (5 bases). The CDR3 runs to 12 residues. Trimming removed 8 bases from V and 12 bases from J, with 16 bases in between. Looked up from germline, CDR1 is MNHEY and CDR2 is SMNVEV (reference sequence).

A single count supports this clone. The chain has TRBV28 and TRBJ1-2; D is unclear. Germline-derived CDR1 and CDR2 are MDHEN and SYDVKM. The CDR3 sequence is 14 residues long. With 6 bases removed from V and 4 bases from J, the gap between germline ends came to 15 bases. CDR3 amino acids: CASRRVGSVYGYTF. The CDR3 DNA follows: TGTGCCAGCAGGCGGGTAGGCAGCGTCTATGGCTACACCTTC.

This clone was detected once. The chain joins TRBV4-1 to TRBJ1-1; no reliable D call. V was trimmed by 1 base and J by 2 bases, leaving 5 bases between them. The CDR3 totals 13 residues. CDR1 is MGHRA, CDR2 YSYEKL, per germline. The CDR3 DNA follows: TGCGCCAGCAGCCAAGCAGTAAACACTGAAGCTTTCTTT. The encoded protein is CASSQAVNTEAFF.

The sample holds one count of this clone. The V gene is TRBV5-1, the J gene TRBJ1-4; 9 bases agree with TRBD1. The CDR3 consists of 15 residues. V shed 1 base and J 5 bases; nucleotides not matched to a gene: 3. Looked up from germline, CDR1 is SGHRS and CDR2 is YFSETQ. The CDR3, as DNA: TGCGCCAGCAGCTTGAGCGGGACAGGGAATGAAAAACTGTTTTTT. Its protein is CASSLSGTGNEKLFF.

This chain links TRBV4-2 with TRBJ2-5; possible D gene TRBD2, 5 bases. V lost 0 bases to trimming and J lost 2 bases, with 10 bases between them. From germline, CDR1 is LGHNA and CDR2 YNFKEQ. The CDR3 spans 15 residues. The CDR3 loop reads CASSQDADWQETQYF. DNA of the CDR3: TGTGCCAGCAGCCAAGATGCGGACTGGCAAGAGACCCAGTACTTC.

This rearrangement joins TRBV2 to TRBJ1-5; 9 bases are shared with TRBD1. The germline CDR1 and CDR2 sequences are SNHLY and FYNNEI. The trim removed 8 bases at V and 6 bases at J, leaving 8 bases unmatched. The CDR3 is 14 amino acids. CDR3 amino acids: CASAALTGGQPQHF. Here the CDR3 DNA reads TGTGCCAGCGCGGCCCTGACAGGGGGTCAGCCCCAGCATTTT.

The chain joins TRBV6-5 to TRBJ1-5; D is perhaps TRBD1 (6 bases). Germline assignment: CDR1 MNHEY and CDR2 SVGAGI. V lost 6 bases to trimming and J lost 0 bases, with 12 bases between them. This CDR3 has 15 residues. CDR3 sequence: CASRPGDYSNQPQHF. DNA for the CDR3: TGTGCCAGCAGGCCAGGGGACTATAGCAATCAGCCCCAGCATTTT.

CDR3 nucleotide sequence: TGTGCCAGCAGTGCTGGGGGGATCTTCATGAACACTGAAGCTTTCTTT. Protein: CASSAGGIFMNTEAFF. J is TRBJ1-1 and V is TRBV2, with D possibly matching TRBD1 (5 bases). The germline CDR1 and CDR2 sequences are SNHLY and FYNNEI. V was clipped by 4 bases and J by 0 bases, with 15 bases between them. CDR3 length: 16 residues. Complete variable domain (other parts from reference TRBV2 and TRBJ1-1): EPEVTQTPSHQVTQMGQEVILRCVPISNHLYFYWYRQILGQKVEFLVSFYNNEISEKSEIFDDQFSVERPDGSNFTLKIRSTKLEDSAMYFCASSAGGIFMNTEAFFGQGTRLTVV.

V is TRBV5-1 and J is TRBJ1-6; D gene ambiguous. In germline, CDR1 is SGHRS, CDR2 YFSETQ. V was pared by 4 bases and J by 5 bases, with 19 bases between. CDR3 length equals 17 residues. CDR3 loop: CASSTYRSTFDNSPLHF. DNA of the CDR3: TGCGCCAGCAGCACCTACAGATCCACTTTCGATAATTCACCCCTCCACTTT.

This clone occurred once. J is TRBJ1-2 and V is TRBV19; TRBD1 might be the D (5 bases). Trimming took off 2 bases at V and 8 bases at J, with 21 bases between the two ends. This CDR3 region has 16 residues. Germline V gives CDR1 LNHDA, CDR2 SQIVND (reference sequence). The CDR3 reads CASSILGQGLFVGYTF. The CDR3 bases are TGTGCCAGTAGTATATTAGGCCAGGGCCTCTTCGTCGGCTACACCTTC.

This chain links TRBV5-1 with TRBJ1-5; tentative D call: TRBD1 (6 bases). CDR1 and CDR2 (germline): SGHRS, YFSETQ. The CDR3 sequence is 16 residues long. The V end was cut by 4 bases, the J end by 0 bases, with 14 bases between. CDR3 sequence: CASSGKDSISNQPQHF. DNA for the CDR3: TGCGCCAGCAGCGGGAAGGACAGTATTAGCAATCAGCCCCAGCATTTT.

The chain employs TRBV7-2 and TRBJ1-5; weak D call: TRBD1 (5 bases). Germline V gene lookup returns CDR1 SGHTA and CDR2 FQGNSA. Trimming took off 7 bases at V and 0 bases at J, with 13 bases between the two ends. The CDR3 covers 15 residues. The CDR3 DNA follows: TGTGCCAGCACCCCCGGGGGTGTTAGCAATCAGCCCCAGCATTTT. It translates to CASTPGGVSNQPQHF.

V usage is TRBV7-9 and J usage is TRBJ1-4; 10 bases fit TRBD1. The trim removed 5 bases at V and 3 bases at J, leaving 6 bases unmatched. CDR1 is SEHNR and CDR2 is FQNEAQ in the germline V gene (reference sequence). There are 16 residues in the CDR3. The CDR3 region is CASSRRTGGSNEKLFF. For the CDR3, the DNA is TGTGCCAGCAGCCGAAGGACAGGGGGTTCTAATGAAAAACTGTTTTTT.

This chain connects TRBV15 to TRBJ2-3, with TRBD2 matching 10 bases. Germline loops: CDR1 LNHNV, CDR2 YYDKDF (reference sequence). This CDR3 spans 14 amino acids. The junction had 7 bases not matched to a gene; V was cut back by 8 bases and J by 5 bases. In DNA form, the CDR3 reads TGTGCCACCTTAGCGGGGGGCGGTGAAGATACGCAGTATTTT. Protein sequence: CATLAGGGEDTQYF.

The chain is built from TRBV28 and TRBJ1-2, with TRBD1 as a possible D gene (6 bases). CDR3 length equals 14 residues. From germline, CDR1 is MDHEN and CDR2 SYDVKM. V shed 3 bases and J shed 0 bases, with 8 bases lying between them. The CDR3: CASSFKGANYGYTF. For the CDR3, the DNA is TGTGCCAGCAGTTTCAAGGGGGCTAACTATGGCTACACCTTC.

This clone was seen a handful of times. The chain carries TRBV5-1 and TRBJ1-1, with 7 bases matching TRBD1. This CDR3 spans 14 amino acids. Looked up from germline, CDR1 is SGHRS and CDR2 is YFSETQ. Trimming cost V 2 bases and J 3 bases; bases outside gene matches: 4. The CDR3 DNA is TGCGCCAGCAGCTTTACAGGGGCCGACACTGAAGCTTTCTTT. Its translation: CASSFTGADTEAFF.

V is TRBV6-5 and J is TRBJ1-4; TRBD1 matches 8 bases. Germline values: CDR1 MNHEY, CDR2 SVGAGI. V was clipped by 7 bases and J by 8 bases; unmatched bases: 12. CDR3 length: 15 residues. CDR3 loop: CASIYGRGRIEKLFF. CDR3 nucleotides: TGTGCCAGCATATACGGCAGGGGGCGAATAGAAAAACTGTTTTTT.

This clone was recorded only once. The chain recombines TRBV18 with TRBJ2-3, with D hard to call. Deletions cut 6 bases from V and 2 bases from J, with 9 bases between. This CDR3 is 13 amino acids long. Germline CDR1 and CDR2: KGHSH and LQKENI. This CDR3 reads CASSPRVTDTQYF. The CDR3 DNA reads as TGTGCCAGCTCGCCCCGAGTCACAGATACGCAGTATTTT.

The genes are TRBV6-2 or TRBV6-3 and TRBJ2-5; 7 bases match TRBD2. The CDR3 runs to 17 residues. Looked up from germline, CDR1 is MNHEY and CDR2 is SVGEGT. V lost 4 bases and J lost 3; bases outside the gene matches: 14. The CDR3 coding sequence is TGTGCCAGCAGTTCTCACTCCGGGACTAAGTCGAAAGAGACCCAGTACTTC. This encodes CASSSHSGTKSKETQYF.

Points on this clone: Mismatch with germline at one junction end may stem from a read error. V and J are TRBV18 and TRBJ1-1; 8 bases fit TRBD1. The CDR3 contains 16 residues. Per germline, CDR1 KGHSH and CDR2 LQKENI. The CDR3 region is CASSPEPADRGTGAFF. The CDR3 region has the DNA TGTGCCAGCTCACCAGAACCCGCCGACAGGGGCACTGGAGCTTTCTTT.

This CDR3 reads CASSHNTGSSGNTIYF. The CDR3 DNA reads as TGCGCCAGCAGCCACAACACAGGGAGCTCTGGAAACACCATATATTTT. This chain links TRBV4-1 with TRBJ1-3; D may be TRBD1 (6 bases). The V and J ends lost 3 bases and 0 bases respectively, with 12 bases between them. CDR1 and CDR2 from the germline V gene are MGHRA and YSYEKL. This CDR3 is built from 16 residues.

This CDR3 is CASSSVRGTKNIQYF. For the CDR3, the DNA is TGTGCCAGCAGCTCAGTGCGGGGAACCAAAAACATTCAGTACTTC. The chain uses TRBV7-8 and TRBJ2-4; a weak D match, TRBD2 (6 bases). There are 15 residues in the CDR3. Germline CDR1 and CDR2: SGHVS and FQNEAQ. Trimming took 4 bases from V and 2 from J, leaving 12 bases between them.

J is TRBJ1-2 and V is TRBV4-3, with TRBD1 as a possible D gene (6 bases). V dropped 0 bases and J dropped 5 bases, with 16 bases sitting between them. From germline, CDR1 is LGHNA and CDR2 YSLEER. The CDR3 totals 16 residues. CDR3: CASSQESGASTYGYTF. CDR3 bases: TGCGCCAGCAGCCAAGAATCAGGGGCAAGCACTTATGGCTACACCTTC.

This chain connects TRBV5-1 to TRBJ1-2; D unresolved. Trimming removed 0 bases from V and 8 bases from J, with 14 bases in between. CDR3 length: 14 amino acids. Germline V lookup: CDR1 SGHRS, CDR2 YFSETQ. The CDR3 DNA follows: TGCGCCAGCAGCTTGGCAACGAGTCCTGTCGGCTACACCTTC. Translation gives CASSLATSPVGYTF.

The chain carries TRBV6-5 and TRBJ2-2; TRBD1 aligns across 7 bases. The CDR3 consists of 14 residues. Germline V gene lookup returns CDR1 MNHEY and CDR2 SVGAGI. The ends lost 7 bases at V and 0 bases at J; junction bases unmatched: 2. The CDR3: CASKDRTNTGELFF. DNA for the CDR3: TGTGCCAGCAAGGACAGGACGAACACCGGGGAGCTGTTTTTT.

There are a few counts of this clone. This sequence joins TRBV10-2 and TRBJ1-3, with TRBD1 matching 8 bases. After removal of 2 bases from V and 3 bases from J, the junction contained 3 bases not matched to a gene. The CDR3 loop spans 15 amino acids. Germline assignment: CDR1 WSHSY and CDR2 SAAADI. CDR3 region: CASSEQGAFGNTIYF. The CDR3 coding sequence is TGCGCCAGCAGTGAGCAGGGGGCGTTTGGAAACACCATATATTTT.

A single count supports this clone. The J gene is TRBJ2-7, the V gene TRBV7-3, with TRBD1 as a possible D gene (6 bases). V lost 5 bases to trimming and J lost 6 bases, with 14 bases between them. CDR1 and CDR2 (germline): SGHTA, FQGTGA. This CDR3 region has 13 residues. The DNA of the CDR3 is TGTGCCAGCAGCCTTGGACAGACGCCCGAGCAGTACGTC. Translated, it gives CASSLGQTPEQYV.

This clone was recorded a few times. The rearrangement uses TRBV27 and TRBJ1-2; 7 nucleotides line up with TRBD1. The CDR3 loop spans 14 amino acids. V shed 5 bases, J shed 4 bases, and the junction held 7 bases outside the gene matches. The germline CDR1 and CDR2 sequences are MNHEY and SMNVEV (reference sequence). The CDR3 sequence is CASSPRYRGYGYTF. The CDR3 DNA sequence: TGTGCCAGCAGTCCCCGGTACAGGGGCTATGGCTACACCTTC.